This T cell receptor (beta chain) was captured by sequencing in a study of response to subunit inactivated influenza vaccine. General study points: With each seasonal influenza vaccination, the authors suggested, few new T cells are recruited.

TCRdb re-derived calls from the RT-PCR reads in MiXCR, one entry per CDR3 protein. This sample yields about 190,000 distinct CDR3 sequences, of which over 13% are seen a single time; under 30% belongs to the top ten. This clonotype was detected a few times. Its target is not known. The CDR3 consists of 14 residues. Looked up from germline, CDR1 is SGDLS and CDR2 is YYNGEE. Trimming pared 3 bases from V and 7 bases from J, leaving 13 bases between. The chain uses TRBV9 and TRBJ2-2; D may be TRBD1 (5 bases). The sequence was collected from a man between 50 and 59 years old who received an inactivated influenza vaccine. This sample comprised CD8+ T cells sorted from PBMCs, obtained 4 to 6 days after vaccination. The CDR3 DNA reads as TGTGCCAGCAGCGGGGGCGACTCGGGCGGGGAGCTGTTTTTT. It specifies CASSGGDSGGELFF. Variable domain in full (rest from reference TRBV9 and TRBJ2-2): DSGVTQTPKHLITATGQRVTLRCSPRSGDLSVYWYQQSLDQGLQFLIQYYNGEERAKGNILERFSAQQFPDLHSELNLSSLELGDSALYFCASSGGDSGGELFFGEGSRLTVL.